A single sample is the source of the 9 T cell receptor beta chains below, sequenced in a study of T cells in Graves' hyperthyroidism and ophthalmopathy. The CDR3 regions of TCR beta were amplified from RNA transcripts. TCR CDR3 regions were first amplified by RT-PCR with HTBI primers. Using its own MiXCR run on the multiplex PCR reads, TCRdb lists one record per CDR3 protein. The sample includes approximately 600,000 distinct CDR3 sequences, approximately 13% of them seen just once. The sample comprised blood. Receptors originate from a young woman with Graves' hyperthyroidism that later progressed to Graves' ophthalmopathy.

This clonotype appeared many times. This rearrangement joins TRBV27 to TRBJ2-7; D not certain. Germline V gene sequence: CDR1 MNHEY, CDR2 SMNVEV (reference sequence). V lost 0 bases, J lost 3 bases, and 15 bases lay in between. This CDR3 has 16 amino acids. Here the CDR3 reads CASSLSSHARFYEQYF. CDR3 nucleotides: TGTGCCAGCAGTTTATCTTCCCACGCCCGCTTCTACGAGCAGTACTTC.

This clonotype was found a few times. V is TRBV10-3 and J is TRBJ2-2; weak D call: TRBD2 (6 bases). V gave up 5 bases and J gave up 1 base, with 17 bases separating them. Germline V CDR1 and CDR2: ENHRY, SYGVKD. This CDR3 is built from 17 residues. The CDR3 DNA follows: TGTGCCATCAGTTCGACTGGAGGGCCTTTGAACACCGGGGAGCTGTTTTTT. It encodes CAISSTGGPLNTGELFF.

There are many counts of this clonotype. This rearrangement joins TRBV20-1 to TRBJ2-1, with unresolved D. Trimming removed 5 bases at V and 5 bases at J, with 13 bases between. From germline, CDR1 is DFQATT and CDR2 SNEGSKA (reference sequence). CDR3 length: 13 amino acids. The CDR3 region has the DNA TGCAGTGCTGACACTACTACTGACAATGAGCAGTTCTTC. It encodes CSADTTTDNEQFF.

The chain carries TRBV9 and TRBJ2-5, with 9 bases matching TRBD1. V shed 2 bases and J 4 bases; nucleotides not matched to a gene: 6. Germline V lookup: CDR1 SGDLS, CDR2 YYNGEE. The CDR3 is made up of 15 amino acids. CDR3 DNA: TGTGCCAGCAGCGTCTCCGGGACAGGGCGAGAGACCCAGTACTTC. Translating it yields CASSVSGTGRETQYF.

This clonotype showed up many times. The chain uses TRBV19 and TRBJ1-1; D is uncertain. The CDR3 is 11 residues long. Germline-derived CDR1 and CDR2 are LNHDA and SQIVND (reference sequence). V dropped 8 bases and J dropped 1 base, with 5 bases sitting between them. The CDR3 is CASQENTEAFF. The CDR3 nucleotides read TGTGCCAGTCAGGAGAACACTGAAGCTTTCTTT.

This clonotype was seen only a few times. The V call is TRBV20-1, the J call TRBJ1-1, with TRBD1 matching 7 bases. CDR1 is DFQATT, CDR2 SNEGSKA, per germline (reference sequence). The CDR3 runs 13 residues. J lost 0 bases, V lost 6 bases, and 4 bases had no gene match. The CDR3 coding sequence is TGCAGTGCCGGACAGGTAATGAACACTGAAGCTTTCTTT. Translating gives CSAGQVMNTEAFF.

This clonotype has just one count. The CDR3 DNA is TGTGCCAGCAGCTATCCCCCGGGACAGGGACGTGAAGCTTTCTTT. Protein sequence: CASSYPPGQGREAFF. The rearrangement uses TRBV11-2 and TRBJ1-1; 9 bases line up with TRBD1. Trimming removed 4 bases from V and 7 bases from J; junction bases left unmatched: 10. Germline V gene lookup returns CDR1 SGHAT and CDR2 FQNNGV. The CDR3 is made up of 15 amino acids. Full variable domain (missing parts from reference TRBV11-2 and TRBJ1-1): EAGVAQSPRYKIIEKRQSVAFWCNPISGHATLYWYQQILGQGPKLLIQFQNNGVVDDSQLPKDRFSAERLKGVDSTLKIQPAKLEDSAVYLCASSYPPGQGREAFFGQGTRLTVV.

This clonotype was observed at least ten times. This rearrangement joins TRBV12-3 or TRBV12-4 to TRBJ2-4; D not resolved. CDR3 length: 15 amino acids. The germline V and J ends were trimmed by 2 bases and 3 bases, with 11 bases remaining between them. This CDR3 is CASSLWIEDKNIQYF. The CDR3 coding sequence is TGTGCCAGCAGTTTATGGATAGAGGACAAAAACATTCAGTACTTC.

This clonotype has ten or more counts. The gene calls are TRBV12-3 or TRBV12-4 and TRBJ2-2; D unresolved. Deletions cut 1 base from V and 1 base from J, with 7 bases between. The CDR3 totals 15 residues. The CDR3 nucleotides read TGTGCCAGCAGTTTAGTTCTAGTGAACACCGGGGAGCTGTTTTTT. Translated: CASSLVLVNTGELFF.